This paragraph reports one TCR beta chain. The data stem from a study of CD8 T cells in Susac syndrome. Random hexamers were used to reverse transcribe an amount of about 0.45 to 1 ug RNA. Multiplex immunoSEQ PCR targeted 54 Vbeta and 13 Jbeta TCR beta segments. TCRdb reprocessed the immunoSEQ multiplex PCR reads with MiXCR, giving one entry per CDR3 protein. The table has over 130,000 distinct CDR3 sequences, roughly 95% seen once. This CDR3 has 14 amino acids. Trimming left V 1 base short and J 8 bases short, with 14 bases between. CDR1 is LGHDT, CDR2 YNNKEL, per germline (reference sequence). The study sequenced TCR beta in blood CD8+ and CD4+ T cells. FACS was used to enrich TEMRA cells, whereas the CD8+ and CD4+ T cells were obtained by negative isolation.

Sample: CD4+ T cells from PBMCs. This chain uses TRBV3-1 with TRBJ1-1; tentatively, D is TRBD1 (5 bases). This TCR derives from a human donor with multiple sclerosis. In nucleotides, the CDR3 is TGTGCCAGCAGCCAAGGATTCCGGGGACGGGAAGCTTTCTTT. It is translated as CASSQGFRGREAFF.